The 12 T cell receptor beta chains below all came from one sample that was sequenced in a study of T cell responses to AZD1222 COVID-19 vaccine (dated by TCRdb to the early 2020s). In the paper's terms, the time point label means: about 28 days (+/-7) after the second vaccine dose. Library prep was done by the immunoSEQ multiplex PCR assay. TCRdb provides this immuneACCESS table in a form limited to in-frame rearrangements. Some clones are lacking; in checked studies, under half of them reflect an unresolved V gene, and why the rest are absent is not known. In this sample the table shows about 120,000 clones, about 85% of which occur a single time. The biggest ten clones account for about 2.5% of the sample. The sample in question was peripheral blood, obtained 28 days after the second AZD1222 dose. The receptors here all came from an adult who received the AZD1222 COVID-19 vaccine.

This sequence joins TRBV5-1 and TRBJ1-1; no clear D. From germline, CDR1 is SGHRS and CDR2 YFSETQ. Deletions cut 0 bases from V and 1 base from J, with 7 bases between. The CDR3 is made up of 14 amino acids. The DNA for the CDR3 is TGCGCCAGCAGCTTGGGCTCGGGGAACACTGAAGCTTTCTTT. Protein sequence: CASSLGSGNTEAFF.

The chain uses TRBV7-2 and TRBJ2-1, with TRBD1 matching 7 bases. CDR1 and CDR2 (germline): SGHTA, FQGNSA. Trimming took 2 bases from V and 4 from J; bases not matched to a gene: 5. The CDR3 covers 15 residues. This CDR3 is CASSLSRTGYNEQFF. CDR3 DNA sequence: TGTGCCAGCAGCTTAAGCAGGACAGGATACAATGAGCAGTTCTTC.

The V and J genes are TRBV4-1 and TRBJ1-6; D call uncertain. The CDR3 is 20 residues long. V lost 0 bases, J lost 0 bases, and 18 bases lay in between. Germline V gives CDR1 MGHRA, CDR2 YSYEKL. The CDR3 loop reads CASSQDSRASGDSYNSPLHF. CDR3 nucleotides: TGCGCCAGCAGCCAAGATAGTCGAGCAAGCGGGGACTCCTATAATTCACCCCTCCACTTT.

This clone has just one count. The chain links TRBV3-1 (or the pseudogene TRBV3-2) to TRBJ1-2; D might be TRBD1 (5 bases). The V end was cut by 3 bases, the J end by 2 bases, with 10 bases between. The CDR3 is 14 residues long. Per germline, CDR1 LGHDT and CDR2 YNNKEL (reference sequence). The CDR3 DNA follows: TGTGCCAGCAGCCAGGGGGACGGAAACTATGGCTACACCTTC. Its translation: CASSQGDGNYGYTF.

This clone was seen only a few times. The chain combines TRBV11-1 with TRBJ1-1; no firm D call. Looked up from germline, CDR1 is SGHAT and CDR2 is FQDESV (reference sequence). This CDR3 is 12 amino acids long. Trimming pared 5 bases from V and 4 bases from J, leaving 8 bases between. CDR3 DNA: TGTGCCAGCAGCCTTCAGCGCACTGAAGCTTTCTTT. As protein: CASSLQRTEAFF.

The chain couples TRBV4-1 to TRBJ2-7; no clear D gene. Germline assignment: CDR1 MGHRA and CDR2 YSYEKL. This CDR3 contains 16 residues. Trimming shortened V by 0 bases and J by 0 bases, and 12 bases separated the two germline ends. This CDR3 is CASSQDGSAASYEQYF. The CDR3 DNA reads TGCGCCAGCAGCCAAGATGGGTCAGCAGCCTCCTACGAGCAGTACTTC.

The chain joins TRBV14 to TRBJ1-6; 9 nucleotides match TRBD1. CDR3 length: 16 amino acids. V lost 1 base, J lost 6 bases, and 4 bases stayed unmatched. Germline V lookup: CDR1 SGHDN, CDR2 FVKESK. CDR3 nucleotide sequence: TGTGCCAGCAGCCAAGCGGGGGGACAGGGTAATTCACCCCTCCACTTT. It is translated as CASSQAGGQGNSPLHF.

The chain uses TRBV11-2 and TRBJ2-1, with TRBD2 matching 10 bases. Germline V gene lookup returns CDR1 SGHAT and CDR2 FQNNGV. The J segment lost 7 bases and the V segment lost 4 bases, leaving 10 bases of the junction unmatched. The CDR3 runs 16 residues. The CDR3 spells CASSSNRLAGVNEQFF. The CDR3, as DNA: TGTGCCAGCAGCTCTAATAGGCTAGCGGGGGTTAATGAGCAGTTCTTC. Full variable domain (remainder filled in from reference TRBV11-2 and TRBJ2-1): EAGVAQSPRYKIIEKRQSVAFWCNPISGHATLYWYQQILGQGPKLLIQFQNNGVVDDSQLPKDRFSAERLKGVDSTLKIQPAKLEDSAVYLCASSSNRLAGVNEQFFGPGTRLTVL.

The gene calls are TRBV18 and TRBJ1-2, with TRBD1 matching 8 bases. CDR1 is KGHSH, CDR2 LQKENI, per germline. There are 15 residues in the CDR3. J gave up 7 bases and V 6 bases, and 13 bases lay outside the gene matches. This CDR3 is CASSPYLTGEGGYTF. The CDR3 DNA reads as TGTGCCAGCTCGCCATATCTGACAGGGGAGGGTGGCTACACCTTC.

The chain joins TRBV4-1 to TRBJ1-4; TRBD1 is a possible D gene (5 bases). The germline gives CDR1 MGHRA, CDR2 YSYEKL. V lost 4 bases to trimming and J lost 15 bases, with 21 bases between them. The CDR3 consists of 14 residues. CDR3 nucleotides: TGCGCCAGCAGCCCGAGGGACCTCCCGGGAGCGATGTTTTTT. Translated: CASSPRDLPGAMFF.

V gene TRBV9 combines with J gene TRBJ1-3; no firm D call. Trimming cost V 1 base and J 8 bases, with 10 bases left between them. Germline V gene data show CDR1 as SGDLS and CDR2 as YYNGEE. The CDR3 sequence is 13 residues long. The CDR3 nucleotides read TGTGCCAGCAGCGTACCTGGGTCCGACACCATATATTTT. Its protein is CASSVPGSDTIYF.

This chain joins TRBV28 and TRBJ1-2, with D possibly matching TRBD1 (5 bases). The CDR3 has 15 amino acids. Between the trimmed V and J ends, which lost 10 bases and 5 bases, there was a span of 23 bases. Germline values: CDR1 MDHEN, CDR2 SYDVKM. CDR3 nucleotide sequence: TGTGCCACTAGTCCCCATGGGGCGCGCCTATATGGCTACACCTTC. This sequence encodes CATSPHGARLYGYTF.